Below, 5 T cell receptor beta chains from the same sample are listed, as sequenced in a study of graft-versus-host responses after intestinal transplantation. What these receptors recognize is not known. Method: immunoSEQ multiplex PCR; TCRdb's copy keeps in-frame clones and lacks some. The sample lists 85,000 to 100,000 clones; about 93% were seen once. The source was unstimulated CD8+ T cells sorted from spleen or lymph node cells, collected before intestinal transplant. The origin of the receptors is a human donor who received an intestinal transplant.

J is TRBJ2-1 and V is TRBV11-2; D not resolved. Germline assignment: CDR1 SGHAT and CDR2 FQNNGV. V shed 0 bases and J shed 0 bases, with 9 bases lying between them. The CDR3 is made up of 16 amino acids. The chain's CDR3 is CASSLEYGSSYNEQFF. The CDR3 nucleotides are TGTGCCAGCAGCTTAGAATACGGTAGCTCCTACAATGAGCAGTTCTTC. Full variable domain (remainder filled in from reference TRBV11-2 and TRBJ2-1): EAGVAQSPRYKIIEKRQSVAFWCNPISGHATLYWYQQILGQGPKLLIQFQNNGVVDDSQLPKDRFSAERLKGVDSTLKIQPAKLEDSAVYLCASSLEYGSSYNEQFFGPGTRLTVL.

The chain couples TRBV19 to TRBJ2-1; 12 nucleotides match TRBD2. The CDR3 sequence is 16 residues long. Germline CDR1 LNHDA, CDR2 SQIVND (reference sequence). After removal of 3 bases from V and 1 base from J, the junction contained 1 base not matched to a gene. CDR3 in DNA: TGTGCCAGTAGTATCGGACTAGCGGGGTCCTACAATGAGCAGTTCTTC. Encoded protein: CASSIGLAGSYNEQFF. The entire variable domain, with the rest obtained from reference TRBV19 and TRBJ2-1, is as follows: DGGITQSPKYLFRKEGQNVTLSCEQNLNHDAMYWYRQDPGQGLRLIYYSQIVNDFQKGDIAEGYSVSREKKESFPLTVTSAQKNPTAFYLCASSIGLAGSYNEQFFGPGTRLTVL.

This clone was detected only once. CDR3 loop: CASSLGLAGGLYTDTQYF. As DNA, the CDR3 is TGCGCCAGCAGCTTGGGATTAGCGGGGGGGCTCTACACAGATACGCAGTATTTT. V usage is TRBV5-1 and J usage is TRBJ2-3; 11 nucleotides align to TRBD2. V was pared by 0 bases and J by 2 bases, with 8 bases of the junction left unmatched. The CDR3 is 18 amino acids. The germline CDR1 and CDR2 sequences are SGHRS and YFSETQ.

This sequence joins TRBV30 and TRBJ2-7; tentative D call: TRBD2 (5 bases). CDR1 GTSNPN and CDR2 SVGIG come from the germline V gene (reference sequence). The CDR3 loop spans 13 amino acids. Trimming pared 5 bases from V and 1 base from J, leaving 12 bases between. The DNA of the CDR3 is TGTGCCTGGGCGGGCCATGAGTCCTACGAGCAGTACTTC. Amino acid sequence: CAWAGHESYEQYF.

CDR3 sequence (DNA): TGTGCCAGCACCCAGGGAGGACAGGGTGGCTCACCCCTCCACTTT. Translating it yields CASTQGGQGGSPLHF. This chain joins TRBV27 and TRBJ1-6; 8 nucleotides match TRBD1. The CDR3 sequence is 15 residues long. In germline, CDR1 is MNHEY, CDR2 SMNVEV (reference sequence). V shed 7 bases and J 10 bases; nucleotides not matched to a gene: 12.